This record covers a single TCR beta chain. Germline assignment: CDR1 SGHRS and CDR2 YFSETQ. V lost 4 bases and J lost 8; bases outside the gene matches: 15. CDR3 length: 16 residues. This sample is part of a study of blood T cell repertoires in COVID-19. Looking at the study overall: The United States, Italy and Spain supplied acute and convalescent COVID-19 samples. The analysed material was cDNA or gDNA that came from T cells, B-cell-depleted T cells, or PBMCs.

In the original analysis: Reference gene primer amplification gave estimated nucleated cell counts. The table came from immunoSEQ multiplex PCR; TCRdb's copy has only in-frame clones and leaves some out. For V, J and clone size, that table is used; D and trimming come from the DNA. Here the sample spans roughly 70,000 clones, 90% being singletons. This sequence was found in a human donor in a cohort sampled during active COVID-19. The chain links TRBV5-1 to TRBJ2-3; 8 bases align to TRBD2. Sequencing was carried out using peripheral blood. CDR3 in amino acids: CASSPPGGVSGGTQYF. CDR3 bases: TGCGCCAGCAGCCCCCCCGGAGGGGTGAGCGGGGGTACGCAGTATTTT.